A single sample gave rise to the 5 T cell receptor beta chains below, sequenced in a study of blood T cell repertoires in COVID-19. Measured with immunoSEQ multiplex PCR; TCRdb has only the in-frame clones, and not every one. The data contain 180,000 or so clones, 82% of them singletons. The sequenced sample was PBMCs or T cells enriched from blood (not recorded which). These receptor sequences come from a man between 45 and 60 years old who had recovered from COVID-19.

The genes are TRBV24-1 and TRBJ2-7, with D uncertain. This CDR3 contains 12 residues. Germline-derived CDR1 and CDR2 are KGHDR and SFDVKD. V shed 4 bases and J shed 6 bases, with 9 bases lying between them. The CDR3, as DNA: TGTGCCACCAGTGACGTACACACCGAGCAGTACTTC. Translation: CATSDVHTEQYF.

V is TRBV3-1 (or the pseudogene TRBV3-2) and J is TRBJ2-2, with 12 bases lining up with TRBD2. Germline V gene sequence: CDR1 LGHDT, CDR2 YNNKEL (reference sequence). The CDR3 runs 16 residues. The V and J ends lost 3 bases and 1 base, in that order; junction bases with no gene match: 0. In DNA, the CDR3 is TGTGCCAGCAGCCAGACTAGCGGGAGGAACACCGGGGAGCTGTTTTTT. This encodes CASSQTSGRNTGELFF.

The chain is built from TRBV10-2 and TRBJ2-7; 15 positions match TRBD2. Germline CDR1 is WSHSY and CDR2 is SAAADI. The CDR3 loop spans 16 amino acids. The trim removed 6 bases at V and 0 bases at J, leaving 3 bases unmatched. The CDR3 sequence: CASSLGLAGGSYEQYF. The CDR3 region has the DNA TGCGCCAGCAGCCTGGGACTAGCGGGAGGCTCCTACGAGCAGTACTTC.

The chain recombines TRBV6-5 with TRBJ2-3; TRBD1 aligns across 7 bases. CDR1 MNHEY and CDR2 SVGAGI come from the germline V gene. Trimming took 11 bases from V and 5 from J; bases not matched to a gene: 4. This CDR3 region has 11 residues. Here the CDR3 DNA reads TGTGCCGCCCAGGGGGTAGATACGCAGTATTTT. Translated: CAAQGVDTQYF.

This rearrangement joins TRBV14 to TRBJ2-5, with D uncertain. The CDR3 extends over 14 amino acids. V lost 1 base to trimming and J lost 2 bases, with 8 bases between them. The germline CDR1 and CDR2 sequences are SGHDN and FVKESK. CDR3 nucleotide sequence: TGTGCCAGCAGCCAAGCTCAGGTACAAGAGACCCAGTACTTC. Protein product: CASSQAQVQETQYF. Complete variable domain (other parts from reference TRBV14 and TRBJ2-5): EAGVTQFPSHSVIEKGQTVTLRCDPISGHDNLYWYRRVMGKEIKFLLHFVKESKQDESGMPNNRFLAERTGGTYSTLKVQPAELEDSGVYFCASSQAQVQETQYFGPGTRLLVL.